These 17 T cell receptor beta chains were sequenced from one sample in a study of CD8+CD57+ T cells in acquired aplastic anemia. According to the study, genomic DNA was the template for TCR beta VDJ and CDR3 profiling. One entry per CDR3 protein results from TCRdb running MiXCR on the reads. Here the sample spans 150,000 to 200,000 distinct CDR3 sequences, around 45% being singletons. The specimen sequenced was sorted CD4+, CD8+, or CD8+CD57+ T cells (not recorded which) from PBMCs. Receptors were obtained from a human donor in good health.

The table lists this clonotype with a few counts. A much larger clonotype is one base distant, so this may be a read error. This rearrangement joins TRBV7-8 to TRBJ2-1; TRBD2 agrees at 8 bases. Germline assignment: CDR1 SGHVS and CDR2 FQNEAQ. The CDR3 spans 15 residues. CDR3 loop: CVSTRGGSLTNEQFF. The CDR3 DNA follows: TGTGTCAGCACCCGGGGGGGAAGCCTCACCAATGAGCAGTTCTTC.

The CDR3 DNA sequence: TGTGCCAGCAGTGGGAATGGGAACACTGAAGCTTTCTTT. Amino acids: CASSGNGNTEAFF. The chain couples TRBV2 to TRBJ1-1; D gene unclear. The CDR3 has 13 amino acids. Trimming left V 4 bases short and J 1 base short, with 7 bases between. Germline CDR1 SNHLY, CDR2 FYNNEI.

This chain links TRBV6-1 with TRBJ2-1, with D tentatively TRBD1 or TRBD2 (6 bases each). Germline-derived CDR1 and CDR2 are MNHNS and SASEGT. V lost 9 bases and J lost 5, with 26 bases in between. The CDR3 has 17 residues. The CDR3 is CASRHLSRGARNNEQFF. CDR3 DNA sequence: TGTGCCAGTCGACACCTAAGTAGGGGGGCCAGGAACAATGAGCAGTTCTTC.

Worth noting for this clonotype: A read error is likely, as this CDR3 ends without the conserved phenylalanine or tryptophan. This chain links TRBV20-1 with TRBJ2-7; D gene ambiguous. CDR3 length equals 14 residues. V lost 1 base and J lost 1, with 11 bases in between. Germline-derived CDR1 and CDR2 are DFQATT and SNEGSKA (reference sequence). The CDR3: CSARVEGASYEQYL. For the CDR3, the DNA is TGCAGTGCTAGAGTTGAAGGAGCGTCCTACGAGCAGTACCTC.

This rearrangement joins TRBV7-9 to TRBJ1-4, with 9 bases aligning to TRBD1. The CDR3 extends over 14 amino acids. From germline, CDR1 is SEHNR and CDR2 FQNEAQ (reference sequence). The ends lost 5 bases at V and 6 bases at J; junction bases unmatched: 4. Written as DNA, the CDR3 is TGTGCCAGCAGCCAGACAGGGGGTGATGAAAAACTGTTTTTT. Its translation: CASSQTGGDEKLFF.

This clonotype was picked up many times. CDR3 in amino acids: CAISPGQDYGYTF. CDR3 in DNA: TGTGCCATCAGTCCGGGACAAGACTATGGCTACACCTTC. The V and J genes are TRBV10-3 and TRBJ1-2; possible D gene TRBD1, 6 bases. The CDR3 is 13 residues long. Trimming removed 5 bases at V and 3 bases at J, with 10 bases between. CDR1 is ENHRY and CDR2 is SYGVKD in the germline V gene.

The chain carries TRBV15 and TRBJ1-1; no clear D gene. The CDR3 is 13 residues long. The V end was cut by 0 bases, the J end by 3 bases, with 5 bases between. CDR1 and CDR2 (germline): LNHNV, YYDKDF (reference sequence). The DNA of the CDR3 is TGTGCCACCAGCAGAGATTGGGACACTGAAGCTTTCTTT. Translation: CATSRDWDTEAFF.

Worth noting for this clonotype: A single base separates this from a much larger clone, so it may be a read error. The chain carries TRBV5-4 and TRBJ2-7; D remains ambiguous. The CDR3 is 14 residues long. CDR1 SGHNT and CDR2 YYREEE come from the germline V gene (reference sequence). In DNA form, the CDR3 reads TGTGCCAGCAGCTTGGGTGGCTTAAATTACGAGCAGCACTTC. Translating gives CASSLGGLNYEQHF.

The rearrangement links TRBV19 to TRBJ2-1; the D gene is possibly TRBD2 (5 bases). Germline V gives CDR1 LNHDA, CDR2 SQIVND (reference sequence). V lost 8 bases to trimming and J lost 9 bases, with 23 bases between them. The CDR3 loop spans 15 amino acids. The CDR3 nucleotides are TGTGCCAGTGGCACACCCGGGGTCCGGTTGGTTGAGCAGTTCTTC. Translated, it gives CASGTPGVRLVEQFF. The complete variable domain, with remaining parts taken from reference TRBV19 and TRBJ2-1, reads DGGITQSPKYLFRKEGQNVTLSCEQNLNHDAMYWYRQDPGQGLRLIYYSQIVNDFQKGDIAEGYSVSREKKESFPLTVTSAQKNPTAFYLCASGTPGVRLVEQFFGPGTRLTVL.

This clonotype was recorded many times. The J gene is TRBJ2-7, the V gene TRBV6-5, with D unresolved. Looked up from germline, CDR1 is MNHEY and CDR2 is SVGAGI. CDR3 length: 15 residues. Trimming cost V 0 bases and J 7 bases, with 16 bases left between them. The CDR3 coding sequence is TGTGCCAGCAGTTACTCTGGCTTGGCAGCCAGGGAGCAGTACTTC. Its translation is CASSYSGLAAREQYF.

The chain is built from TRBV9 and TRBJ1-4; tentative D call: TRBD1 (5 bases). This CDR3 spans 16 amino acids. Germline values: CDR1 SGDLS, CDR2 YYNGEE. V lost 3 bases to trimming and J lost 8 bases, with 20 bases between them. The DNA for the CDR3 is TGTGCCAGCAGCGGAATGACAGTTGGGGCAGGGGAAAAACTGTTTTTT. This gives the protein CASSGMTVGAGEKLFF.

This clonotype has ten or more counts. CDR3 sequence: CASSLAVGYSYEQYF. CDR3 nucleotides: TGCGCCAGCAGCTTGGCCGTGGGCTACTCCTACGAGCAGTACTTC. The J gene is TRBJ2-7, the V gene TRBV5-1; no firm D call. The CDR3 runs to 15 residues. Between the trimmed V and J ends, which lost 0 bases and 0 bases, there was a span of 10 bases. The germline V gene has CDR1 SGHRS and CDR2 YFSETQ.

At least ten counts were recorded for this clonotype. The junction does not match germline at one end; this may be a read error. The rearrangement joins TRBV7-7 to TRBJ2-3; no firm D call. Per germline, CDR1 SSHAT and CDR2 FNYEAQ (reference sequence). This CDR3 has 14 residues. In DNA, the CDR3 is TGTGCTAGCAGCCGAATTTCGACTACAGATACGCAGTATTTT. This gives the protein CASSRISTTDTQYF.

About this clonotype: A much larger clone is a single base away; this may be a read error. The V gene is TRBV12-3 or TRBV12-4, the J gene TRBJ1-1, with D perhaps matching TRBD1 (5 bases). The V end lost 8 bases, the J end lost 8 bases, and 18 bases lay between the germline ends. The CDR3 consists of 13 residues. CDR3 nucleotide sequence: TGTGCCAGCGGCTGGAGGGACGAAATCGAAGCTTTCTTT. It translates to CASGWRDEIEAFF.

This clonotype was counted many times. The chain employs TRBV7-9 and TRBJ2-7, with a weak D call TRBD2 (5 bases). CDR3 length equals 15 residues. Trimming cost V 2 bases and J 3 bases, with 14 bases left between them. Germline assignment: CDR1 SEHNR and CDR2 FQNEAQ (reference sequence). CDR3 protein: CASSLQGSVSYEQYF. The CDR3 bases are TGTGCCAGCAGCTTACAAGGGAGCGTTAGCTACGAGCAGTACTTC.

This clonotype was recorded once. The chain is built from TRBV24-1 and TRBJ1-1; D gene unclear. V shed 3 bases and J shed 3 bases, with 13 bases lying between them. The CDR3 is 15 residues long. Germline V lookup: CDR1 KGHDR, CDR2 SFDVKD. The CDR3 here is CATSDLSFSYTEAFF. The CDR3 coding sequence is TGTGCCACCAGTGATCTCTCCTTTTCGTACACTGAAGCTTTCTTT.

This clonotype was recorded many times. The chain couples TRBV7-9 to TRBJ2-3; 11 nucleotides agree with TRBD2. V lost 1 base to trimming and J lost 5 bases; unmatched junction nucleotides: 2. The CDR3 is 15 residues long. Germline V gene lookup returns CDR1 SEHNR and CDR2 FQNEAQ (reference sequence). The CDR3 DNA reads as TGTGCCAGCAGCTTAGGCGGACTAGCGGGAGATACGCAGTATTTT. Its protein is CASSLGGLAGDTQYF.